This T cell receptor beta chain derives from a study of T cell responses to AZD1222 COVID-19 vaccine. Study overall: Second-dose intervals near 4 or 12 weeks were combined.

About this clone itself: Its specificity is not known.

General study results and limits: Compared with day 0, the breadth and depth of the Spike-specific TCR repertoire rose significantly after two doses of AZD1222. The study identified only a handful of AZD1222 recipients as seropositive at baseline. Along spike, vaccine-associated CD4 TCRs were found throughout, with dominance at 160-218 and 743-854.

The method was immunoSEQ multiplex PCR; TCRdb's version includes in-frame clones alone and lacks a portion of them. Of approximately 260,000 clones in the sample, approximately 95% were seen once. The source material was peripheral blood, sampled on day 0 of AZD1222 vaccination. The origin of this receptor is an adult in good health.

In DNA, the CDR3 is TGTGCCAGCACCCCCTTAGGAGCGGACCAGCCCCAGCATTTT. Translating it yields CASTPLGADQPQHF. The rearrangement links TRBV28 to TRBJ1-5, with D uncertain. Germline CDR1 and CDR2: MDHEN and SYDVKM. The germline V and J ends were trimmed by 7 bases and 7 bases, with 17 bases remaining between them. The CDR3 has 14 residues.